This T cell receptor (beta chain) was recorded in a study of PD-1 blockade in classical Hodgkin lymphoma. Study-wide findings and caveats: Individuals initiating nivolumab under 1 year after ASCT were excluded. What caused the repertoire differences, perhaps disease activity or prior therapy, remains undefined.

The CDR3 runs to 12 residues. The germline V gene encodes CDR1 SEHNR and CDR2 FQNEAQ (reference sequence). The germline V and J ends were trimmed by 8 bases and 3 bases, with 5 bases remaining between them. Each and every patient relapsed after autologous stem cell transplantation, and patients got differing brentuximab vedotin exposure. Complete response, partial response or progressive disease was each patient's best response. Concerning this clone: Its antigen is as yet unknown.

Only in-frame clones appear in the TCRdb table, and some are missing; sequencing was by immunoSEQ multiplex PCR. Of 55,000 to 65,000 clones listed, 80% to 90% are singletons. This sequence originates from a human donor with classical Hodgkin lymphoma. The sample was peripheral blood mononuclear cells (PBMCs), taken at baseline. V usage is TRBV7-9 and J usage is TRBJ2-6, with D uncertain. The CDR3 protein is CASPDGANVLTF. For the CDR3, the DNA is TGTGCCAGCCCAGATGGGGCCAACGTCCTGACTTTC.